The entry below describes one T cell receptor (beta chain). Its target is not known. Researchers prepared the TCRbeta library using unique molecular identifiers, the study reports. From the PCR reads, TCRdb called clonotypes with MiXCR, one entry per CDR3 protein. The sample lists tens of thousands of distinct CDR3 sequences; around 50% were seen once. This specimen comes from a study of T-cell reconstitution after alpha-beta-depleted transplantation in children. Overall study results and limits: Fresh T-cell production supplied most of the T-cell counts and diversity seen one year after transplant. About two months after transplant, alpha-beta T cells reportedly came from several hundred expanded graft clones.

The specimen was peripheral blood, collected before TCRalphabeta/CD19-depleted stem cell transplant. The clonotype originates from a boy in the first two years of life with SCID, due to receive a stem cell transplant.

In DNA, the CDR3 is TGCAGTGCCCTGGCGGGACAGGGGTCCACCGGGGAGCTGTTTTTT. Translated, it gives CSALAGQGSTGELFF. The chain combines TRBV20-1 with TRBJ2-2; 10 nucleotides agree with TRBD1. This CDR3 is 15 amino acids long. V gave up 6 bases and J gave up 4 bases; unmatched junction bases: 8. The germline V gene has CDR1 DFQATT and CDR2 SNEGSKA (reference sequence).